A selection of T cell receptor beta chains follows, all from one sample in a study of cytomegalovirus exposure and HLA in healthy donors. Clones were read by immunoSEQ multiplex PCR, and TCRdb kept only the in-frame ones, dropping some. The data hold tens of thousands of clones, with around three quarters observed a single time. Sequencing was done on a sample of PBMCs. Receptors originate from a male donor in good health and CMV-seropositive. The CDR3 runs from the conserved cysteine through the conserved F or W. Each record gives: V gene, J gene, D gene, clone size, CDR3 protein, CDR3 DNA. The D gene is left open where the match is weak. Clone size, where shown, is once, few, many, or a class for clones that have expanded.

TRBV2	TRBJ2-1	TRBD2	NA	CASSGSGGNYNEQFF	TGTGCCAGCAGTGGTAGCGGGGGAAACTACAATGAGCAGTTCTTC
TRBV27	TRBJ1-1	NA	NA	CALGQLNTEAFF	TGTGCCCTAGGACAGTTGAACACTGAAGCTTTCTTT
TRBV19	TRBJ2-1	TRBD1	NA	CASSMGTGAYNEQFF	TGTGCCAGTAGTATGGGGACAGGGGCCTACAATGAGCAGTTCTTC
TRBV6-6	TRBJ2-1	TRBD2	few	CASSVLAGSMDEQFF	TGTGCCAGCAGTGTCCTAGCGGGGAGTATGGATGAGCAGTTCTTC
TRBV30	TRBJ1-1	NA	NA	CAWSVPGNTEAFF	TGTGCCTGGAGTGTGCCAGGGAACACTGAAGCTTTCTTT
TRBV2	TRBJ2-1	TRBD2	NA	CASSEPGGNNEQFF	TGTGCCAGCAGTGAACCGGGGGGGAACAATGAGCAGTTCTTC
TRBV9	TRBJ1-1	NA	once	CASSPRGNQNTEAFF	TGTGCCAGCAGCCCCCGCGGGAACCAAAACACTGAAGCTTTCTTT
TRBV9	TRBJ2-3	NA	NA	CASTPSGRPTDTQYF	TGTGCCAGCACTCCAAGCGGGCGACCCACAGATACGCAGTATTTT
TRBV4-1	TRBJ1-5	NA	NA	CASSQTQGYQPQHF	TGCGCCAGCAGCCAGACGCAGGGATATCAGCCCCAGCATTTT
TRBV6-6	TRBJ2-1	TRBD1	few	CASSLHGTGQNEQFF	TGTGCCAGCAGTCTTCATGGGACAGGGCAAAATGAGCAGTTCTTC
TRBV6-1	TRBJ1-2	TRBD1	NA	CASSDKGQSYGYTF	TGTGCCAGCAGTGATAAGGGACAGTCCTATGGCTACACCTTC
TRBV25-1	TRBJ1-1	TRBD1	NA	CASSERGRRSAEAFF	TGTGCCAGCAGTGAAAGGGGGCGCCGGAGCGCTGAAGCTTTCTTT
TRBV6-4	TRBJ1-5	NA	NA	CASSVSRVSNQPQHF	TGTGCCAGCAGTGTTTCCAGGGTAAGCAATCAGCCCCAGCATTTT
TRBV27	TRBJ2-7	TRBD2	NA	CASSEVGGSSYEQYF	TGTGCCAGCAGCGAAGTAGGCGGGAGCTCCTACGAGCAGTACTTC
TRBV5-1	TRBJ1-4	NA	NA	CASSHTGISEKLFF	TGCGCCAGCAGCCATACAGGGATCTCTGAAAAACTGTTTTTT
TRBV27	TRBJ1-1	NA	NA	CASSLGQTVNTEAFF	TGTGCCAGCAGTTTAGGGCAGACAGTGAACACTGAAGCTTTCTTT
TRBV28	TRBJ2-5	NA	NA	CASSFNSGTQYF	TGTGCCAGCAGTTTCAATTCAGGGACCCAGTACTTC
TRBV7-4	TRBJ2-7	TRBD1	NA	CASSPSGTASYEQYF	TGTGCCAGCAGCCCCTCCGGGACAGCCTCCTACGAGCAGTACTTC
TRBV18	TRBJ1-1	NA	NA	CASSPQGNTEAFF	TGTGCCAGCTCACCGCAGGGAAACACTGAAGCTTTCTTT
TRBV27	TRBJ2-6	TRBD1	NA	CASSSLGQGATNSGANVLTF	TGTGCCAGCAGTTCTCTGGGACAGGGGGCTACCAATTCTGGGGCCAACGTCCTGACTTTC
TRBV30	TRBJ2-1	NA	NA	CAWSVGRANEQFF	TGTGCCTGGAGTGTGGGCAGGGCTAATGAGCAGTTCTTC
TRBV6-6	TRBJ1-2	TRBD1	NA	CASSPTGQAYGYTF	TGTGCCAGCAGCCCAACCGGACAGGCTTATGGCTACACCTTC
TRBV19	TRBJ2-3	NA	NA	CASSLRGPRSTDTQYF	TGTGCCAGTAGTCTAAGAGGGCCGCGGAGCACAGATACGCAGTATTTT
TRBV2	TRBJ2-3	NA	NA	CASSTSNGDTQYF	TGTGCCAGCAGTACTAGCAACGGGGATACGCAGTATTTT
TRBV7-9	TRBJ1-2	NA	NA	CASSPETGFLYGYTF	TGTGCCAGCAGCCCAGAGACAGGATTTCTGTATGGCTACACCTTC
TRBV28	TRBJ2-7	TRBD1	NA	CASSSVRGHSYEQYF	TGTGCCAGCAGTTCAGTCAGGGGGCACTCCTACGAGCAGTACTTC
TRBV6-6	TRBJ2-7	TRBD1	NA	CASSLGTGPNEQYF	TGTGCCAGCAGCTTGGGGACAGGGCCCAACGAGCAGTACTTC
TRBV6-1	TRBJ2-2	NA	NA	CASTYTGELFF	TGTGCCAGCACGTACACCGGGGAGCTGTTTTTT
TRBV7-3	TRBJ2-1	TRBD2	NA	CASSQTSGSMEQFF	TGTGCCAGCAGCCAGACTAGCGGGAGTATGGAGCAGTTCTTC
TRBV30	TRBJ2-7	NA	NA	CAWTPKGTLGGEQYF	TGTGCCTGGACACCCAAGGGGACATTGGGTGGAGAGCAGTACTTC
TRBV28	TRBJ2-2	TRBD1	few	CASSLWGPRDRGNTGELFF	TGTGCCAGCAGTTTATGGGGCCCTCGGGACAGGGGAAACACCGGGGAGCTGTTTTTT
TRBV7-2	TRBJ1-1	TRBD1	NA	CASSLVQGVLTEAFF	TGTGCCAGCAGCTTAGTTCAGGGGGTACTTACTGAAGCTTTCTTT
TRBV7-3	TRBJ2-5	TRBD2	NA	CASSLGLAGGLGETQYF	TGTGCCAGCAGCTTAGGGCTAGCGGGAGGTCTAGGGGAGACCCAGTACTTC
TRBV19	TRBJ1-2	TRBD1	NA	CASITGTGTWYGYTF	TGTGCCAGTATCACGGGGACAGGGACTTGGTATGGCTACACCTTC
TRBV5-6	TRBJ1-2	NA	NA	CASSLQSGYTF	TGTGCCAGCAGCCTACAGAGCGGCTACACCTTC
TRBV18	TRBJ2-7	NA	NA	CASSPTMFEEQYF	TGTGCCAGCTCACCGACAATGTTTGAGGAGCAGTACTTC
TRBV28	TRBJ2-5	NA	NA	CASSLSKQGKQYF	TGTGCCAGCAGTTTATCAAAACAGGGAAAGCAGTACTTC
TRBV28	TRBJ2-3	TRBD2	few	CASATSGDADTQYF	TGTGCCTCCGCGACTAGCGGGGACGCCGATACGCAGTATTTT
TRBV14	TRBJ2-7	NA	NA	CASSQGSGYDEQYF	TGTGCCAGCAGCCAGGGGTCAGGGTACGACGAGCAGTACTTC
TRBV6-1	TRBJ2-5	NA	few	CASSEFVFSVNQETQYF	TGTGCCAGCAGTGAATTTGTTTTTAGCGTAAACCAAGAGACCCAGTACTTC
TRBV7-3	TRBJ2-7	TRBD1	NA	CASSLTAVGGPEQYF	TGTGCCAGCAGCTTAACGGCCGTAGGGGGCCCCGAGCAGTACTTC
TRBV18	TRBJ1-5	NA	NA	CASSPGLPGQPQHF	TGTGCCAGCTCACCGGGCCTCCCGGGGCAGCCCCAGCATTTT
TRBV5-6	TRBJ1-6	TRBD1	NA	CASSLQGVRSPLHF	TGTGCCAGCAGCTTGCAGGGGGTACGGTCACCCCTCCACTTT
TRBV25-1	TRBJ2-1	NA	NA	CASSNRVYNEQFF	TGTGCCAGCAGTAACAGGGTGTATAATGAGCAGTTCTTC
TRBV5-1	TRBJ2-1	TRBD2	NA	CASSISGTSSNEQFF	TGCGCCAGCAGCATATCCGGGACTAGCTCCAATGAGCAGTTCTTC
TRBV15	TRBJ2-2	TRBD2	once	CATSRDRLARLTGELFF	TGTGCCACCAGCAGAGATCGACTAGCCCGCCTCACCGGGGAGCTGTTTTTT
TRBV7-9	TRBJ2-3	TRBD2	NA	CASSPGTSGDTQYF	TGTGCCAGCAGCCCCGGGACTAGCGGAGATACGCAGTATTTT
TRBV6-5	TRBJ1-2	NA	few	CASSYPGANYGYTF	TGTGCCAGCAGTTACCCGGGAGCTAACTATGGCTACACCTTC
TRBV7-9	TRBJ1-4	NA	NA	CASSLASGGQAEKLFF	TGTGCCAGCAGCTTAGCGTCCGGGGGGCAAGCTGAAAAACTGTTTTTT
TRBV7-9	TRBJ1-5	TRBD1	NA	CASTGTGGDQPQHF	TGTGCGAGCACAGGGACAGGGGGCGATCAGCCCCAGCATTTT
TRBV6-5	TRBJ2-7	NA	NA	CASSLAGPEQYF	TGTGCCAGCAGTCTCGCGGGGCCCGAGCAGTACTTC
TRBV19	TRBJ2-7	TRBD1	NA	CASSKGTGQQSSYEQYF	TGTGCCAGTAGTAAAGGGACAGGTCAACAAAGTTCCTACGAGCAGTACTTC